The next 14 T cell receptor beta chains were all read from a single sample in a study of T cell repertoires in cytomegalovirus infection. TCRdb redid the calling of the reads with MiXCR, one entry per CDR3 protein. The top ten clones hold roughly 10% of a sample with 490,000 or so distinct CDR3 sequences, about 11% of them seen once. Sequenced material: PBMCs. The source is a human donor in good health (CMV status not recorded). Some clones in this sample may be carry-over from other donors' samples.

This clonotype was picked up many times. This rearrangement joins TRBV6-1 to TRBJ2-2; no firm D call. The CDR3 has 12 residues. The germline gives CDR1 MNHNS, CDR2 SASEGT. V lost 2 bases and J lost 8, with 6 bases in between. The CDR3 nucleotides are TGTGCCAGCAGTGAACAGGCAGGGGAGCTGTTTTTT. Its protein product is CASSEQAGELFF.

The chain uses TRBV29-1 and TRBJ2-5; TRBD1 matches 11 bases. The CDR3 runs to 13 residues. The J segment lost 5 bases and the V segment lost 6 bases, leaving 5 bases of the junction unmatched. Germline V gene lookup returns CDR1 SQVTM and CDR2 ANQGSEA. The CDR3, as DNA: TGCAGCGTCGGGACAGGGGGAAGGGAGACCCAGTACTTC. Residues: CSVGTGGRETQYF.

Many counts were recorded for this clonotype. The chain's CDR3 is CASSVNPGGLPPYEQYF. CDR3 nucleotides: TGTGCCAGCAGCGTTAATCCCGGGGGACTCCCACCCTACGAGCAGTACTTC. This chain joins TRBV6-1 and TRBJ2-7, with a weak D call TRBD2 (6 bases). CDR1 is MNHNS and CDR2 is SASEGT in the germline V gene. Trimming left V 6 bases short and J 2 bases short, with 23 bases between. The CDR3 is 17 amino acids.

This clonotype was seen many times. The CDR3 here is CASSLNTLIQFF. The CDR3 DNA reads as TGTGCCAGCAGCTTAAACACCCTGATCCAGTTCTTC. The chain employs TRBV7-2 and TRBJ2-1; D uncertain. The length of the CDR3 is 12 residues. From germline, CDR1 is SGHTA and CDR2 FQGNSA. The V end lost 2 bases, the J end lost 13 bases, and 12 bases lay between the germline ends.

There are many counts of this clonotype. This sequence joins TRBV7-3 and TRBJ2-1; D may be TRBD1 (7 bases). The V gene lost 5 bases and the J gene lost 5 bases, with 16 bases spanning the gap. The CDR3 has 15 residues. Germline V gene data show CDR1 as SGHTA and CDR2 as FQGTGA. This CDR3 reads CASSRQGRGDNEQFF. The CDR3, as DNA: TGTGCCAGCAGCAGACAGGGCAGGGGGGACAATGAGCAGTTCTTC.

V and J are TRBV3-1 and TRBJ1-1; D may be TRBD1 (5 bases). The V end was cut by 0 bases, the J end by 5 bases, with 16 bases between. Germline assignment: CDR1 LGHDT and CDR2 YNNKEL (reference sequence). The CDR3 totals 16 residues. CDR3 loop: CASSQDSHRRRTEAFF. The CDR3 DNA reads as TGTGCCAGCAGCCAAGATTCCCACAGGAGAAGGACTGAAGCTTTCTTT. The variable domain in full, completed from reference TRBV3-1 and TRBJ1-1, reads DTAVSQTPKYLVTQMGNDKSIKCEQNLGHDTMYWYKQDSKKFLKIMFSYNNKELIINETVPNRFSPKSPDKAHLNLHINSLELGDSAVYFCASSQDSHRRRTEAFFGQGTRLTVV.

This clonotype was counted many times. J is TRBJ1-1 and V is TRBV15; 10 nucleotides line up with TRBD1. The CDR3 has 14 residues. CDR1 LNHNV and CDR2 YYDKDF come from the germline V gene (reference sequence). V was pared by 5 bases and J by 5 bases, with 5 bases of the junction left unmatched. The CDR3 nucleotides read TGTGCCACCAGCTCGTCGGGACAGGGGACTGAAGCTTTCTTT. It codes for CATSSSGQGTEAFF.

This clonotype was seen many times. A much bigger clone sits one base away, suggesting this may be a read error. The chain links TRBV7-9 to TRBJ2-3; 7 bases match TRBD1. Germline CDR1 reads SEHNR; CDR2 reads FQNEAQ (reference sequence). With 2 bases clipped from V and 1 base from J, the junction kept 3 bases outside the gene matches. This CDR3 spans 15 amino acids. The CDR3 DNA reads TGTGCCAGCAGCTTAAGGGGACAGCGCACAGATACGCAGTATTTT. Translated: CASSLRGQRTDTQYF.

This clonotype was detected ten times or more. This CDR3 reads CASRPGTSGRYNEQFF. The CDR3 region has the DNA TGTGCCAGCAGGCCCGGGACTAGCGGGAGATACAATGAGCAGTTCTTC. J is TRBJ2-1 and V is TRBV27; 14 bases map to TRBD2. The junction had 5 bases not matched to a gene; V was cut back by 6 bases and J by 4 bases. CDR1 is MNHEY, CDR2 SMNVEV, per germline (reference sequence). The CDR3 spans 16 residues.

CDR3 residues: CASMSGRGYSNQPQHF. CDR3 nucleotide sequence: TGTGCCAGCATGAGCGGGAGGGGCTATAGCAATCAGCCCCAGCATTTT. The chain joins TRBV6-1 to TRBJ1-5, with a tentative D call TRBD1 (5 bases). V shed 7 bases and J shed 0 bases, with 16 bases lying between them. Germline CDR1 and CDR2: MNHNS and SASEGT. The CDR3 extends over 16 amino acids.

This clonotype was seen at least ten times. The chain employs TRBV7-6 and TRBJ2-1; 10 bases are shared with TRBD2. V was pared by 5 bases and J by 8 bases, with 9 bases of the junction left unmatched. CDR1 and CDR2 from the germline V gene are SGHVS and FNYEAQ. This CDR3 has 15 amino acids. The CDR3 DNA sequence: TGTGCCAGCAGCCTAACAAGCGGGAGGGCCCATGAGCAGTTCTTC. It encodes CASSLTSGRAHEQFF.

The table lists this clonotype with a few counts. The rearrangement uses TRBV24-1 and TRBJ2-1; 10 nucleotides agree with TRBD2. CDR3 length equals 16 residues. Germline loops: CDR1 KGHDR, CDR2 SFDVKD. V lost 1 base and J lost 6; bases outside the gene matches: 5. CDR3 in DNA: TGTGCCACCAGTGATTTTACTAGCGGGAAGCGCAATGAGCAGTTCTTC. It specifies CATSDFTSGKRNEQFF.

Many counts were recorded for this clonotype. The chain recombines TRBV19 with TRBJ1-2; TRBD1 matches at 7 bases. Trimming at V came to 3 bases and at J to 5 bases, leaving 12 bases not matched to a gene. This CDR3 spans 16 amino acids. Germline CDR1 reads LNHDA; CDR2 reads SQIVND (reference sequence). The CDR3 nucleotides are TGTGCCAGTAGTATCTCACAGGGGAGGTTCGGGTATGGCTACACCTTC. Its protein is CASSISQGRFGYGYTF.

This clonotype showed up many times. The J gene is TRBJ2-7, the V gene TRBV28, with TRBD2 matching over 11 bases. After removal of 10 bases from V and 6 bases from J, the junction contained 8 bases not matched to a gene. The CDR3 extends over 13 amino acids. Germline CDR1 and CDR2: MDHEN and SYDVKM. DNA for the CDR3: TGTGCCATAGAACCGGGGACTAGCGGCGAGCAGTACTTC. Protein: CAIEPGTSGEQYF.